This T cell receptor beta chain was captured by sequencing in a study of blood T cell repertoires in COVID-19. The germline V gene encodes CDR1 SGHAT and CDR2 FQNNGV. The CDR3 contains 16 residues. With V trimmed by 1 base and J by 4 bases, 7 bases remained unmatched. Assay: immunoSEQ multiplex PCR; the TCRdb copy retains only in-frame clones and omits some. The data contain a few hundred thousand clones, about four fifths of them singletons. Cohort placement rested on clinical history that participants reported themselves. All exposed participants met a person with COVID-19 within 2 weeks before entering the study.

The clonotype was recovered from a man aged 40-55 years who had been exposed to COVID-19. Sequenced sample: PBMCs or T cells enriched from blood (not recorded which). The chain couples TRBV11-2 to TRBJ1-5, with 7 nucleotides matching TRBD1. The CDR3 sequence is CASSLVGQHPNQPQHF. For the CDR3, the DNA is TGTGCCAGCAGCTTAGTGGGACAGCACCCTAATCAGCCCCAGCATTTT.